The 28 T cell receptor beta chains below were found in one sample sequenced in a study of T cell changes during pregnancy in multiple sclerosis. Produced via immunoSEQ multiplex PCR; TCRdb's table is partial and in-frame only. Of 50,000 to 65,000 clones listed, 85% to 95% are singletons. The specimen comprised CD8+ T cells from peripheral blood mononuclear cells, sampled in the second trimester of pregnancy. The receptors were sampled from a female donor with multiple sclerosis, enrolled in a pregnancy study.

This chain links TRBV9 with TRBJ1-2, with a tentative D call TRBD1 (6 bases). Trimming cost V 6 bases and J 8 bases, with 14 bases left between them. The CDR3 runs to 12 residues. Germline CDR1 and CDR2: SGDLS and YYNGEE. CDR3 sequence: CASTRGNGGYTF. The CDR3 nucleotides read TGTGCCAGCACCAGGGGAAACGGGGGCTACACCTTC.

J is TRBJ1-2 and V is TRBV21-1. TRBV21-1 is a listed pseudogene. The CDR3 runs to 14 residues. The CDR3 sequence: CATPPRDSNYGYTF. CDR3 nucleotide sequence: TGTGCCACCCCCCCCAGGGACTCTAACTATGGCTACACCTTC.

The chain couples TRBV4-1 to TRBJ2-5, with D unclear. Germline-derived CDR1 and CDR2 are MGHRA and YSYEKL. The V end lost 1 base, the J end lost 3 bases, and 9 bases lay between the germline ends. CDR3 length equals 14 residues. The chain's CDR3 is CASSQARPEETQYF. Here the CDR3 DNA reads TGCGCCAGCAGCCAAGCTAGACCTGAAGAGACCCAGTACTTC.

The gene calls are TRBV7-6 and TRBJ2-3; TRBD1 agrees at 10 bases. This CDR3 has 16 residues. Trimming cost V 4 bases and J 5 bases; bases outside gene matches: 9. Germline V gene lookup returns CDR1 SGHVS and CDR2 FNYEAQ. The CDR3 region is CASSYTGQGTVDTQYF. CDR3 nucleotide sequence: TGTGCCAGCAGCTACACGGGACAGGGGACCGTAGATACGCAGTATTTT. Looking up the rest from reference TRBV7-6 and TRBJ2-3 gives the full variable domain: GAGVSQSPRYKVTKRGQDVALRCDPISGHVSLYWYRQALGQGPEFLTYFNYEAQQDKSGLPNDRFSAERPEGSISTLTIQRTEQRDSAMYRCASSYTGQGTVDTQYFGPGTRLTVL.

This chain connects TRBV28 to TRBJ2-1, with D possibly being TRBD1 (7 bases). The germline gives CDR1 MDHEN, CDR2 SYDVKM. The CDR3 runs 15 residues. V shed 7 bases and J shed 8 bases, with 21 bases lying between them. Written as DNA, the CDR3 is TGTGCCAGCATCGTCAGGGGGGTTGGGTCCGATGAGCAGTTCTTC. Translating gives CASIVRGVGSDEQFF.

The V gene is TRBV7-8, the J gene TRBJ1-4; TRBD1 is a possible D gene (6 bases). V was trimmed by 6 bases and J by 6 bases, leaving 23 bases between them. Per the germline V gene, CDR1 is SGHVS and CDR2 is FQNEAQ. The CDR3 loop spans 17 amino acids. For the CDR3, the DNA is TGTGCCAGCAGTCATGTGCGTCTCGGGCCAGGGGATGAAAAACTGTTTTTT. This translates into CASSHVRLGPGDEKLFF.

The V call is TRBV13, the J call TRBJ2-3; tentative D call: TRBD2 (5 bases). Germline-derived CDR1 and CDR2 are PRHDT and FYEKMQ (reference sequence). With 5 bases removed from V and 2 bases from J, the gap between germline ends came to 11 bases. The CDR3 spans 14 residues. CDR3 nucleotides: TGTGCCAGCAGCCTGAGACGGGACACAGATACGCAGTATTTT. It codes for CASSLRRDTDTQYF.

The chain has TRBV30 and TRBJ2-7; 11 bases line up with TRBD1. Germline V lookup: CDR1 GTSNPN, CDR2 SVGIG (reference sequence). Unmatched junction bases numbered 3, after V lost 2 bases and J lost 6 bases. The CDR3 spans 13 residues. The CDR3 bases are TGTGCCTGGAGTTGGACAGGGGGCACCGAGCAGTACTTC. Its translation is CAWSWTGGTEQYF.

This clone was observed a handful of times. The rearrangement links TRBV6-1 to TRBJ1-3; tentatively, D is TRBD1 (6 bases). The CDR3 has 19 residues. The V gene's germline CDR1 is MNHNS and CDR2 SASEGT. With 0 bases removed from V and 0 bases from J, the gap between germline ends came to 18 bases. The CDR3 loop is CASSEALIGQPISGNTIYF. CDR3 nucleotides: TGTGCCAGCAGTGAAGCGCTTATCGGACAGCCGATCTCTGGAAACACCATATATTTT.

The chain combines TRBV5-4 with TRBJ2-7, with D possibly matching TRBD2 (5 bases). CDR3 length: 12 amino acids. Trimming shortened V by 4 bases and J by 5 bases, and 10 bases separated the two germline ends. CDR1 is SGHNT and CDR2 is YYREEE in the germline V gene (reference sequence). For the CDR3, the DNA is TGTGCCAGCAGCGTGGACGGGAACGAGCAGTACTTC. It translates to CASSVDGNEQYF.

The chain couples TRBV5-4 to TRBJ2-4; D perhaps matches TRBD2 (5 bases). The germline CDR1 and CDR2 sequences are SGHNT and YYREEE (reference sequence). Trimming stripped 4 bases from V and 5 bases from J, with 13 bases between. The CDR3 loop spans 14 amino acids. The chain's CDR3 is CASSQLLGENIQYF. CDR3 in DNA: TGTGCCAGCAGCCAACTACTAGGAGAAAACATTCAGTACTTC.

The V gene is TRBV4-1, the J gene TRBJ2-7, with D possibly TRBD1 on 6 matching bases. Germline V lookup: CDR1 MGHRA, CDR2 YSYEKL. This CDR3 is 15 amino acids long. Deletions cut 1 base from V and 5 bases from J, with 15 bases between. The CDR3 is CASSQVGGTYDEQYF. DNA for the CDR3: TGCGCCAGCAGCCAAGTAGGGGGAACCTACGACGAGCAGTACTTC.

The chain combines TRBV29-1 with TRBJ2-3; the match to TRBD2 covers 9 bases. Per the germline V gene, CDR1 is SQVTM and CDR2 is ANQGSEA. CDR3 size: 14 residues. V dropped 6 bases and J dropped 0; count of bases not matched to a gene: 4. The CDR3 DNA sequence: TGCAGCGTCTGCAGCGGGAGGAGCACAGATACGCAGTATTTT. Protein product: CSVCSGRSTDTQYF.

The chain links TRBV27 to TRBJ1-2, with D hard to call. CDR1 and CDR2 from the germline V gene are MNHEY and SMNVEV (reference sequence). The CDR3 contains 13 residues. V was trimmed by 6 bases and J by 0 bases, leaving 8 bases between them. CDR3 nucleotide sequence: TGTGCCAGCAGGGAGGCCACTAACTATGGCTACACCTTC. Translation gives CASREATNYGYTF.

This clone was picked up one time. The chain carries TRBV7-7 and TRBJ2-1, with D tentatively TRBD2 (6 bases). V lost 4 bases and J 2 bases, leaving 18 bases between the germline ends. The CDR3 covers 17 residues. Germline CDR1 is SSHAT and CDR2 is FNYEAQ (reference sequence). As DNA, the CDR3 is TGTGCCAGCAGCTCCGGGAAAGACGGGACTGCCTACAATGAGCAGTTCTTC. It specifies CASSSGKDGTAYNEQFF.

The rearrangement links TRBV9 to TRBJ2-2; 7 nucleotides align to TRBD1. The CDR3 totals 15 residues. Per germline, CDR1 SGDLS and CDR2 YYNGEE. With 0 bases clipped from V and 7 bases from J, the junction kept 6 bases outside the gene matches. The chain's CDR3 is CASSVEQGKGGELFF. CDR3 bases: TGTGCCAGCAGCGTAGAACAGGGGAAGGGCGGGGAGCTGTTTTTT.

This chain joins TRBV19 and TRBJ2-2; 7 positions match TRBD1. V gave up 1 base and J gave up 5 bases; unmatched junction bases: 1. Germline lookup yields CDR1 LNHDA and CDR2 SQIVND (reference sequence). The CDR3 is 14 amino acids. The CDR3 nucleotides are TGTGCCAGTAGTATAGGGGGACAGACCGGGGAGCTGTTTTTT. It encodes CASSIGGQTGELFF.

The rearrangement uses TRBV28 and TRBJ2-7; perhaps TRBD2 as D (6 bases). The ends were cut back, 3 bases at V and 5 bases at J, with 8 bases in the middle. The CDR3 loop spans 12 amino acids. Germline loops: CDR1 MDHEN, CDR2 SYDVKM. CDR3 protein: CASSFSGDEQYF. The CDR3 DNA reads TGTGCCAGCAGTTTCTCGGGAGACGAGCAGTACTTC.

The chain carries TRBV4-2 and TRBJ2-1; TRBD2 might be the D (5 bases). CDR1 and CDR2 from the germline V gene are LGHNA and YNFKEQ. The V gene lost 1 base and the J gene lost 2 bases, with 12 bases spanning the gap. The CDR3 consists of 16 residues. CDR3 sequence: CASSQVSDSAYNEQFF. The CDR3 DNA reads TGTGCCAGCAGCCAAGTCTCGGACTCTGCCTACAATGAGCAGTTCTTC.

This chain connects TRBV4-3 to TRBJ1-1; D is possibly TRBD1 (5 bases). This CDR3 comprises 14 residues. V lost 4 bases, J lost 4 bases, and 13 bases lay in between. Germline V gene sequence: CDR1 LGHNA, CDR2 YSLEER. The CDR3 DNA reads as TGCGCCAGCAGCCGCAATCGGGGGGGCACTGAAGCTTTCTTT. Protein product: CASSRNRGGTEAFF.

The chain is built from TRBV19 and TRBJ2-5, with D possibly being TRBD1 (7 bases). With the DNA end fitting TRBJ2-7 better, the J assignment may be wrong. The CDR3 has 14 amino acids. Germline V gene data show CDR1 as LNHDA and CDR2 as SQIVND (reference sequence). CDR3 region: CASRWRDSSYEQYF. CDR3 DNA: TGTGCCAGTAGATGGCGGGACAGCTCCTACGAGCAGTACTTC.

The rearrangement links TRBV13 to TRBJ2-2, with a weak D call TRBD2 (6 bases). The CDR3 runs to 15 residues. The germline gives CDR1 PRHDT, CDR2 FYEKMQ (reference sequence). Trimming cost V 4 bases and J 3 bases, with 12 bases left between them. The CDR3 nucleotides are TGTGCCAGCAGCTCCCGGGACTCCCACACCGGGGAGCTGTTTTTT. Translating gives CASSSRDSHTGELFF.

This chain connects TRBV4-3 to TRBJ1-5; D gene uncertain. The CDR3 is made up of 13 amino acids. Trimming removed 4 bases at V and 6 bases at J, with 10 bases between. Germline lookup yields CDR1 LGHNA and CDR2 YSLEER. The CDR3 DNA reads TGCGCCAGCAGCCCCTGGGTAGCTCAGCCCCAGCATTTT. Encoded protein: CASSPWVAQPQHF.

The rearrangement uses TRBV2 and TRBJ2-2, with 8 bases fitting TRBD1. Germline values: CDR1 SNHLY, CDR2 FYNNEI. With 5 bases clipped from V and 8 bases from J, the junction kept 7 bases outside the gene matches. The CDR3 runs 14 residues. The CDR3: CASSLDRGGGELFF. The CDR3 region has the DNA TGTGCCAGCAGTCTTGACAGGGGAGGAGGGGAGCTGTTTTTT.

V and J are TRBV16 and TRBJ2-2; weak D call: TRBD1 (6 bases). CDR1 and CDR2 from the germline V gene are KGHSY and FQNENV. V was clipped by 3 bases and J by 9 bases, with 8 bases between them. The CDR3 has 12 amino acids. The CDR3 nucleotides read TGTGCCAGCAGCCAGGGACACCGGGAGCTGTTTTTT. Its protein product is CASSQGHRELFF.

V is TRBV29-1 and J is TRBJ1-1; D not resolved. Looked up from germline, CDR1 is SQVTM and CDR2 is ANQGSEA. The germline V and J ends were trimmed by 6 bases and 3 bases, with 26 bases remaining between them. The CDR3 has 17 amino acids. The CDR3 loop is CSVRLSGVRAWYTEAFF. CDR3 bases: TGCAGCGTCCGACTTTCCGGGGTTCGGGCGTGGTACACTGAAGCTTTCTTT.

The rearrangement uses TRBV5-1 and TRBJ1-2; weak D call: TRBD1 (5 bases). Germline loops: CDR1 SGHRS, CDR2 YFSETQ. The length of the CDR3 is 14 residues. Trimming stripped 3 bases from V and 6 bases from J, with 15 bases between. The CDR3 DNA follows: TGCGCCAGCAGCTCGACAGACCTCTTGGATGGCTACACCTTC. This codes for CASSSTDLLDGYTF.

This chain joins TRBV5-6 and TRBJ1-1; D not resolved. CDR1 and CDR2 from the germline V gene are SGHDT and YYEEEE. The CDR3 consists of 14 residues. The germline V and J ends were trimmed by 0 bases and 5 bases, with 11 bases remaining between them. The CDR3 sequence: CASSLAGLLTEAFF. CDR3 bases: TGTGCCAGCAGCTTGGCGGGTTTATTGACTGAAGCTTTCTTT. Together with reference TRBV5-6 and TRBJ1-1, the CDR3 gives the full variable domain: DAGVTQSPTHLIKTRGQQVTLRCSPKSGHDTVSWYQQALGQGPQFIFQYYEEEERQRGNFPDRFSGHQFPNYSSELNVNALLLGDSALYLCASSLAGLLTEAFFGQGTRLTVV.